This TCR beta chain was sequenced in a study of T-cell reconstitution after alpha-beta-depleted transplantation in children. This clonotype appeared a single time. The V gene's germline CDR1 is LNHDA and CDR2 SQIVND (reference sequence). V was clipped by 6 bases and J by 3 bases, with 18 bases between them. This CDR3 region has 15 residues. Preparing the TCRbeta library involved the use of unique molecular identifiers. MiXCR, run by TCRdb on the PCR reads, gives a single entry per CDR3 protein. The data hold 800,000 to 1,000,000 distinct CDR3 sequences, with under 30% observed a single time. This sequence joins TRBV19 and TRBJ2-7; D not certain. This clonotype was obtained from a boy in the first two years of life who had a stem cell transplant for SCID, so the T cells may come from the graft donor. Sequenced material: PBMCs, mostly from graft donor cells, taken 360 days after TCRalphabeta/CD19-depleted stem cell transplant. The CDR3 is CASSLGTGDIYEQYF. The DNA for the CDR3 is TGTGCCAGTAGCCTCGGAACGGGCGATATCTACGAGCAGTACTTC.